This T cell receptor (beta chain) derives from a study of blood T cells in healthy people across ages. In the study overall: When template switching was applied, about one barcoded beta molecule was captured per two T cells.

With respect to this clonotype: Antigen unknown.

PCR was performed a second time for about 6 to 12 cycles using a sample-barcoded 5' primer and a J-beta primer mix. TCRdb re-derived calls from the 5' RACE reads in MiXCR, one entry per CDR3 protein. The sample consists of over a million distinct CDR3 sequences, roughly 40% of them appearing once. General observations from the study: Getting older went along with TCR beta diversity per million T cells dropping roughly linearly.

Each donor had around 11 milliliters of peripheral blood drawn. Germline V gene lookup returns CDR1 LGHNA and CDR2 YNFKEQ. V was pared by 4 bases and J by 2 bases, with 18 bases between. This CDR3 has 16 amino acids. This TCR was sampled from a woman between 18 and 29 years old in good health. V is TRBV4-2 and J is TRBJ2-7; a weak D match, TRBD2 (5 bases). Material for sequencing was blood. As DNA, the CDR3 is TGTGCCAGCAGCCCATTAGGACTTGCCGATCCCTACGAGCAGTACTTC. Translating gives CASSPLGLADPYEQYF.